This TCR beta chain was retrieved from a study of T cell responses to AZD1222 COVID-19 vaccine. Whole-study context: Pooling covered second doses at about 4 or about 12 weeks.

Clones were read by immunoSEQ multiplex PCR, and TCRdb kept only the in-frame ones, dropping some. The repertoire holds 130,000 to 150,000 clones, approximately 90% seen once, with under 2% in the top ten. With 5 bases clipped from V and 10 bases from J, the junction kept 10 bases outside the gene matches. Germline CDR1 LGHDT, CDR2 YNNKEL (reference sequence). The CDR3 runs to 14 residues. Source: peripheral blood, taken on day 0 of AZD1222 vaccination. The chain recombines TRBV3-1 (or the pseudogene TRBV3-2) with TRBJ1-5, with 8 bases identical to TRBD1. The sequence derives from an adult in good health. For the CDR3, the DNA is TGTGCCAGCAGCTACGGGACAGGCCCTGGTCCCCAGCATTTT. Protein: CASSYGTGPGPQHF.